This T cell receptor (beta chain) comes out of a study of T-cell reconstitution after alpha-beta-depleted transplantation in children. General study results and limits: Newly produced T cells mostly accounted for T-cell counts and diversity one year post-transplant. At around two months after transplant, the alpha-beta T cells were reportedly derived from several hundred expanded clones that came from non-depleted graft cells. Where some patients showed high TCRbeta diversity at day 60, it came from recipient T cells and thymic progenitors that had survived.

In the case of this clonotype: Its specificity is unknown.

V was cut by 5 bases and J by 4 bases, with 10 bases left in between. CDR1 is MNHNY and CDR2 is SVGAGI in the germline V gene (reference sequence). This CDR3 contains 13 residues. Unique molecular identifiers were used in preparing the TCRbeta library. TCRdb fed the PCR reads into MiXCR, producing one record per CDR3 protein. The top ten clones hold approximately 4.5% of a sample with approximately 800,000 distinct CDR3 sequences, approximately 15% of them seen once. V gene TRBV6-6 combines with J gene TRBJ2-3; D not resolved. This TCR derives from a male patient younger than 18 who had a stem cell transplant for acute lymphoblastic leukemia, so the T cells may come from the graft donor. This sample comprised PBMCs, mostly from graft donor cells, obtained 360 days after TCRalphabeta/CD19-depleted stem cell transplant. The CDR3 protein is CASSRVAPDTQYF. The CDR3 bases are TGTGCCAGCAGTCGGGTCGCCCCAGATACGCAGTATTTT.